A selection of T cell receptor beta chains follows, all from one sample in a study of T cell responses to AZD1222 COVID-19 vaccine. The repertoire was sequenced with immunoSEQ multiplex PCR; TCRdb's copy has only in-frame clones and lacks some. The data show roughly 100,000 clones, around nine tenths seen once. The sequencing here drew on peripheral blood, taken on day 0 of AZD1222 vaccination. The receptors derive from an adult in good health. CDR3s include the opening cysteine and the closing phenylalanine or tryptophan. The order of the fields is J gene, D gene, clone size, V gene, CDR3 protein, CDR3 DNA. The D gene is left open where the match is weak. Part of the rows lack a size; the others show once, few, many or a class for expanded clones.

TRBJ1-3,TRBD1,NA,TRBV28,CASETGGASGNTIYF,TGTGCCAGCGAGACAGGGGGCGCTTCTGGAAACACCATATATTTT
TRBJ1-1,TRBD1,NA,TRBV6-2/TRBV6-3,CASSYIGQGLGNTEAFF,TGTGCCAGCAGTTACATAGGACAGGGCCTCGGGAACACTGAAGCTTTCTTT
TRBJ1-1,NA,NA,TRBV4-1,CASSQDGTEAFF,TGCGCCAGCAGCCAAGATGGGACTGAAGCTTTCTTT
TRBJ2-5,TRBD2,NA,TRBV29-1,CSVTLAGLGETQYF,TGCAGCGTGACACTAGCGGGCCTAGGAGAGACCCAGTACTTC
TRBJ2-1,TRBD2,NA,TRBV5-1,CASSQSGVSYNEQFF,TGCGCCAGCAGCCAAAGCGGGGTCTCCTACAATGAGCAGTTCTTC
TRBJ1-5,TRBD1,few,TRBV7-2,CASSTSDRVGPQHF,TGTGCCAGCAGCACCTCGGACAGGGTCGGGCCCCAGCATTTT
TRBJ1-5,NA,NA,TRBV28,CASSDSVGQPQHF,TGTGCCAGCAGTGATTCGGTGGGTCAGCCCCAGCATTTT
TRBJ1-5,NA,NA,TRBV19,CASSWGISNQPQHF,TGTGCCAGTAGTTGGGGGATAAGCAATCAGCCCCAGCATTTT
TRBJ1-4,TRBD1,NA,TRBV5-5,CASSLEGGDEKLFF,TGTGCCAGCAGCTTGGAAGGGGGCGATGAAAAACTGTTTTTT
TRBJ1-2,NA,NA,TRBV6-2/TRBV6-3,CASSYSSGGYTF,TGTGCCAGCAGTTACTCCTCAGGTGGCTACACCTTC
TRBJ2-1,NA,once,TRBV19,CASSIRAFGNEQFF,TGTGCCAGTAGTATAAGGGCCTTTGGTAATGAGCAGTTCTTC
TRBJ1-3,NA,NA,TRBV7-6,CASSLAGLTSGTIYF,TGTGCCAGCAGCTTAGCCGGACTGACTAGCGGCACCATATATTTT
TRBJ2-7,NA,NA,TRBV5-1,CASSSAGVYEQYF,TGCGCCAGCAGCTCAGCCGGGGTCTACGAGCAGTACTTC
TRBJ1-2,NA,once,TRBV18,CASSPQFNYGYTF,TGTGCCAGCTCACCACAGTTTAACTATGGCTACACCTTC
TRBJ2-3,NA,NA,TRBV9,CASSVLWGTSTDTQYF,TGTGCCAGCAGCGTATTGTGGGGTACTAGCACAGATACGCAGTATTTT
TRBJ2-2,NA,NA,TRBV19,CASIFSGLSRGELFF,TGTGCCAGTATATTCTCGGGACTTAGTCGCGGGGAGCTGTTTTTT
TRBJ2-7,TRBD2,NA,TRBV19,CASSITLWAGVTAGEQYF,TGTGCCAGTAGTATAACTCTTTGGGCGGGGGTAACCGCAGGCGAGCAGTACTTC
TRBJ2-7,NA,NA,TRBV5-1,CASSLSGAASYEQYF,TGCGCCAGCAGCTTGTCCGGGGCAGCATCCTACGAGCAGTACTTC
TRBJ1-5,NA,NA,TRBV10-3,CAISESVGGGQPQHF,TGTGCCATCAGTGAGTCCGTGGGCGGGGGACAGCCCCAGCATTTT
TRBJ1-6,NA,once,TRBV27,CASSLSGTYNSPLHF,TGTGCCAGCAGTTTATCCGGTACCTATAATTCACCCCTCCACTTT
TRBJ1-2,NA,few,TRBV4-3,CASSQDMGGNYGYTF,TGCGCCAGCAGCCAAGATATGGGCGGGAACTATGGCTACACCTTC
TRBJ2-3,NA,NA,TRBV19,CASRRRVGWEDTQYF,TGTGCCAGTCGGAGGCGGGTAGGGTGGGAAGATACGCAGTATTTT
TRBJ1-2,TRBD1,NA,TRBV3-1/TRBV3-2,CASSSTGDYGYTF,TGTGCCAGCAGCTCGACAGGGGACTATGGCTACACCTTC
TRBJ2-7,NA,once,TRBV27,CASSLRMSSYEQYF,TGTGCCAGCAGTTTGCGTATGAGCTCCTACGAGCAGTACTTC
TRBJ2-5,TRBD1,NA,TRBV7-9,CASSLSGQIQETQYF,TGTGCCAGCAGCTTATCGGGACAGATACAAGAGACCCAGTACTTC
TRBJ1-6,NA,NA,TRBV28,CASRDRQFGSPLHF,TGTGCCAGCAGAGACCGGCAGTTCGGTTCACCCCTCCACTTT
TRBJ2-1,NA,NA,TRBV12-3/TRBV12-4,CASKVSYNEQFF,TGTGCCAGTAAAGTCTCCTACAATGAGCAGTTCTTC
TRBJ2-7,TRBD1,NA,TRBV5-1,CASSFGDRGFYEQYF,TGCGCCAGCAGCTTCGGGGACAGGGGATTCTACGAGCAGTACTTC
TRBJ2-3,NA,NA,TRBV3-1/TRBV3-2,CASSQSSTDTQYF,TGTGCCAGCAGCCAATCTAGCACAGATACGCAGTATTTT